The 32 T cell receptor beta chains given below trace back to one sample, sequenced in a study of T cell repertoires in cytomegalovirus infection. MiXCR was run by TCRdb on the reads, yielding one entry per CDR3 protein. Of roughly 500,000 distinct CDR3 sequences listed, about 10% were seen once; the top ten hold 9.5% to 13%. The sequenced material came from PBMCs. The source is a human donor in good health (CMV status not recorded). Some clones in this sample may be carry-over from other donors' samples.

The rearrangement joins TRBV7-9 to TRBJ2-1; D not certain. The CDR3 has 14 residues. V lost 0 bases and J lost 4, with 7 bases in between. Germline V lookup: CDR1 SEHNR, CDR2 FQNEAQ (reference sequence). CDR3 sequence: CASSLALEYNEQFF. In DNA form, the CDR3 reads TGTGCCAGCAGCTTAGCGCTGGAGTACAATGAGCAGTTCTTC.

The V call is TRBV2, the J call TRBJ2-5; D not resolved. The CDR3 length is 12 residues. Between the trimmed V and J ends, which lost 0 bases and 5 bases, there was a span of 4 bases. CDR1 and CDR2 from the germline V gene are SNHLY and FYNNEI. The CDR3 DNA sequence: TGTGCCAGCAGTGAAGCCAGTGAGACCCAGTACTTC. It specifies CASSEASETQYF.

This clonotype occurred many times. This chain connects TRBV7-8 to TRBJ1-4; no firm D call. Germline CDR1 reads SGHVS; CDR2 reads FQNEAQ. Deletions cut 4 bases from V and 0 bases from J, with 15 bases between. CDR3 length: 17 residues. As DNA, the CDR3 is TGTGCCAGCAGCTCATTGAGCGGGGATGCAACTAATGAAAAACTGTTTTTT. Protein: CASSSLSGDATNEKLFF.

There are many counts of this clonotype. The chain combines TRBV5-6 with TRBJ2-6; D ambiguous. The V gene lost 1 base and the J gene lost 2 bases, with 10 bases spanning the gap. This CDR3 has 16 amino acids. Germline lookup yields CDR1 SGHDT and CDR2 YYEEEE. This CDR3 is CASSLFLQTGANVLTF. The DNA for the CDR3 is TGTGCCAGCAGCTTGTTCCTACAAACTGGGGCCAACGTCCTGACTTTC.

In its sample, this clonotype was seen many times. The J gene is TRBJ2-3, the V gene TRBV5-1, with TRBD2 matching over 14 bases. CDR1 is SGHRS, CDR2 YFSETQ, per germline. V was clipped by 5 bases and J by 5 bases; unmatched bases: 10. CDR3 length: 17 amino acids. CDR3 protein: CASSSGLAGGRIDTQYF. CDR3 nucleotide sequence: TGCGCCAGCAGTTCCGGACTAGCGGGAGGTCGTATAGATACGCAGTATTTT.

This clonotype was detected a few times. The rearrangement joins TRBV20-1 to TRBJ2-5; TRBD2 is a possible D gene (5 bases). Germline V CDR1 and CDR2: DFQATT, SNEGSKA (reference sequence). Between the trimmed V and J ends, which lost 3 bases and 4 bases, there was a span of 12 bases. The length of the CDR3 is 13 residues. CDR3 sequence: CSASVRSGETQYF. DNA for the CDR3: TGCAGTGCTAGTGTGCGGAGCGGAGAGACCCAGTACTTC.

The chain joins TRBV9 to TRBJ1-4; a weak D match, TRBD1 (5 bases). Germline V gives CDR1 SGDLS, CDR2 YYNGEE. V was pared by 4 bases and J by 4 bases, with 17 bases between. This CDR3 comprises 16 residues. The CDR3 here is CASSRTPGRINEKLFF. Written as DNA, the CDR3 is TGTGCCAGCAGCCGAACTCCGGGACGGATTAATGAAAAACTGTTTTTT. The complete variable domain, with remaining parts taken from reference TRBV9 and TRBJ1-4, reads DSGVTQTPKHLITATGQRVTLRCSPRSGDLSVYWYQQSLDQGLQFLIQYYNGEERAKGNILERFSAQQFPDLHSELNLSSLELGDSALYFCASSRTPGRINEKLFFGSGTQLSVL.

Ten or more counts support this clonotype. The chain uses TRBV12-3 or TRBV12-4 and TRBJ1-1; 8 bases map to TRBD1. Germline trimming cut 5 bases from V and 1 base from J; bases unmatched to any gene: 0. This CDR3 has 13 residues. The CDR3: CASSDRGNTEAFF. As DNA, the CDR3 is TGTGCCAGCAGTGACAGGGGGAACACTGAAGCTTTCTTT.

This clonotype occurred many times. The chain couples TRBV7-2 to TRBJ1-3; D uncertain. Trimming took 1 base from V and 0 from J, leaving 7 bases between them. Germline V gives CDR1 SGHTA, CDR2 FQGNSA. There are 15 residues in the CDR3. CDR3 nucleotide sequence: TGTGCCAGCAGCTTAGAGACTGGCTCTGGAAACACCATATATTTT. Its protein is CASSLETGSGNTIYF.

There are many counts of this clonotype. This CDR3 is CASSSRTGLMNTEAFF. Here the CDR3 DNA reads TGCGCCAGCAGCTCGCGGACAGGTCTTATGAACACTGAAGCTTTCTTT. This sequence joins TRBV5-1 and TRBJ1-1; 7 bases align to TRBD1. The CDR3 extends over 16 amino acids. Germline V gene lookup returns CDR1 SGHRS and CDR2 YFSETQ. The V gene end was trimmed by 3 bases and the J gene end by 0 bases; junction bases not matched to a gene: 8.

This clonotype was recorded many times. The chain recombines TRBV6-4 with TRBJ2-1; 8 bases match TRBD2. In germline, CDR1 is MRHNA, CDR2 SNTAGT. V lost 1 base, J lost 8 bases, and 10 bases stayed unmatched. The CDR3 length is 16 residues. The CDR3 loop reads CASSDLPAGELYEQFF. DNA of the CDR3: TGTGCCAGCAGTGACTTGCCAGCGGGAGAGTTGTATGAGCAGTTCTTC.

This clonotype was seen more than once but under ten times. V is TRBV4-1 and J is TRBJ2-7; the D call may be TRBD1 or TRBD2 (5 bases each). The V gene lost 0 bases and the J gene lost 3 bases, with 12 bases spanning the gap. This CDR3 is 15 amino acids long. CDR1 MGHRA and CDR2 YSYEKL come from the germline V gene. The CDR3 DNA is TGCGCCAGCAGCCAAGATCGGGGACCTAACTACGAGCAGTACTTC. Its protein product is CASSQDRGPNYEQYF.

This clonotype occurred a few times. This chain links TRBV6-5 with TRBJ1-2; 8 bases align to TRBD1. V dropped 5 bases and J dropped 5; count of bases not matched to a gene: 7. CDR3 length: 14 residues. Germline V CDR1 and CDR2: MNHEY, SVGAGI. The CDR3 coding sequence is TGTGCCAGCAGTAGAACAGGGGGTCGGTATGGCTACACCTTC. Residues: CASSRTGGRYGYTF.

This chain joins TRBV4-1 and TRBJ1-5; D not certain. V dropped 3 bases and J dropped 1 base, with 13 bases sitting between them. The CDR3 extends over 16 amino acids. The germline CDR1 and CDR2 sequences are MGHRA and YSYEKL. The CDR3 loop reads CASSQGGGESNQPQHF. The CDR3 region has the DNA TGCGCCAGCAGCCAGGGTGGTGGGGAGAGCAATCAGCCCCAGCATTTT.

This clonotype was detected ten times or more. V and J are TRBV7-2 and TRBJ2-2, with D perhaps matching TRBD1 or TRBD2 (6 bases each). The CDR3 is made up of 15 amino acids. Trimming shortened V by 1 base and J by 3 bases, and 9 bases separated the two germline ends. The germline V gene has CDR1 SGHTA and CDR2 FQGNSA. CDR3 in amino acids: CASSLGGGYTGELFF. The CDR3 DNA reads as TGTGCCAGCAGCTTAGGAGGGGGGTACACCGGGGAGCTGTTTTTT.

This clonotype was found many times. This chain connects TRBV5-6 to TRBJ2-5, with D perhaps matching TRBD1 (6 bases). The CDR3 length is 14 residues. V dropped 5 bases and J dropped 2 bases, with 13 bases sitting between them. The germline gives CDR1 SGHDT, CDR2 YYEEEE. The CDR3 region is CASRVRDIQETQYF. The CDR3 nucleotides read TGTGCCAGCAGGGTGAGGGACATTCAAGAGACCCAGTACTTC.

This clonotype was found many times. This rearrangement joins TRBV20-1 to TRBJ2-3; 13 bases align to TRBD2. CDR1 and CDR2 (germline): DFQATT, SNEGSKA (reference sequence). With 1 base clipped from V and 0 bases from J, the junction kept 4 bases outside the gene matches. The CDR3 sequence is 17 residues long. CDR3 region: CSARGGLAGSSTDTQYF. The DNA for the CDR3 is TGCAGTGCTAGAGGGGGACTAGCGGGAAGTAGCACAGATACGCAGTATTTT.

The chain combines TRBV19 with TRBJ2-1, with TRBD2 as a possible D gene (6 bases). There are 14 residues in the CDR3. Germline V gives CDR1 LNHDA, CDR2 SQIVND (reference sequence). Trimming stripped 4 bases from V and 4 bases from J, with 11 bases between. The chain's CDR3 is CASSSRDLYNEQFF. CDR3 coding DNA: TGTGCCAGTAGTAGCCGGGACTTGTACAATGAGCAGTTCTTC. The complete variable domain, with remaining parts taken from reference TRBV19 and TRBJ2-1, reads DGGITQSPKYLFRKEGQNVTLSCEQNLNHDAMYWYRQDPGQGLRLIYYSQIVNDFQKGDIAEGYSVSREKKESFPLTVTSAQKNPTAFYLCASSSRDLYNEQFFGPGTRLTVL.

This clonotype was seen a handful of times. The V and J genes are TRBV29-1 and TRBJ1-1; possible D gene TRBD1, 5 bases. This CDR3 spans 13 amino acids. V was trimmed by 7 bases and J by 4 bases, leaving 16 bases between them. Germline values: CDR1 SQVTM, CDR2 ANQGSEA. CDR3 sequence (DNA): TGCAGCGCCGACGGAGGGGCTGGCACTGAAGCTTTCTTT. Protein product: CSADGGAGTEAFF. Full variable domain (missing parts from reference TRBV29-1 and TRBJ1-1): SAVISQKPSRDICQRGTSLTIQCQVDSQVTMMFWYRQQPGQSLTLIATANQGSEATYESGFVIDKFPISRPNLTFSTLTVSNMSPEDSSIYLCSADGGAGTEAFFGQGTRLTVV.

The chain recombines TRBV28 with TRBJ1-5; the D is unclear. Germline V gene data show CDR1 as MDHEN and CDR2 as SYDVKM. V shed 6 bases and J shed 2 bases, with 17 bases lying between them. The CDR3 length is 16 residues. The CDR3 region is CASRWRILDGNQPQHF. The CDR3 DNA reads TGTGCCAGCAGATGGAGGATACTTGATGGCAATCAGCCCCAGCATTTT. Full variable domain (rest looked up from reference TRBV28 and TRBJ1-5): DVKVTQSSRYLVKRTGEKVFLECVQDMDHENMFWYRQDPGLGLRLIYFSYDVKMKEKGDIPEGYSVSREKKERFSLILESASTNQTSMYLCASRWRILDGNQPQHFGDGTRLSIL.

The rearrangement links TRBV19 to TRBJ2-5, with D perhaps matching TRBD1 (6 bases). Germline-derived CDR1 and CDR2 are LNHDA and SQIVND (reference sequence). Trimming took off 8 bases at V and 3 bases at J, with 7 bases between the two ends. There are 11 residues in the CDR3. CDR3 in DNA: TGTGCCAGTGGACAGAAAGAGACCCAGTACTTC. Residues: CASGQKETQYF.

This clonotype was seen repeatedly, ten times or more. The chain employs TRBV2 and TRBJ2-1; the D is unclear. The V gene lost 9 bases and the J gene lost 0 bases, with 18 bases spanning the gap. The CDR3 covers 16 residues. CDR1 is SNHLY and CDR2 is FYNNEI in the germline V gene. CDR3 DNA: TGTGCCAGTTCTTTAACCGGGCTCCTCTCCTACAATGAGCAGTTCTTC. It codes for CASSLTGLLSYNEQFF.

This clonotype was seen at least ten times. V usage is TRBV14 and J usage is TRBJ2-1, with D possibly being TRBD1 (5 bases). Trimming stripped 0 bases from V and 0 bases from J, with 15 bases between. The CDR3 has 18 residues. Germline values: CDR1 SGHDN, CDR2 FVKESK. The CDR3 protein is CASSQDQGRVSSYNEQFF. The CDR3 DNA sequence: TGTGCCAGCAGCCAAGATCAGGGCAGGGTGAGCTCCTACAATGAGCAGTTCTTC.

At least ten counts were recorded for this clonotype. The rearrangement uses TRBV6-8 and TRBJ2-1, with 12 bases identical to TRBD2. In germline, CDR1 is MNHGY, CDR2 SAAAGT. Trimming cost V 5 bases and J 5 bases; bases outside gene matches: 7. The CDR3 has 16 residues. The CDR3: CASSPLAGGPHNEQFF. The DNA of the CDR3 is TGTGCCAGCAGTCCCCTAGCGGGAGGGCCGCACAATGAGCAGTTCTTC.

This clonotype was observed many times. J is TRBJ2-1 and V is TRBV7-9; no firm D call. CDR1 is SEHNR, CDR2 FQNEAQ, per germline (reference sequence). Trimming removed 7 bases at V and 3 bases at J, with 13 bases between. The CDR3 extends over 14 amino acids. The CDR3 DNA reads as TGTGCCAGCACCGTAGACGTGGACTACAATGAGCAGTTCTTC. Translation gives CASTVDVDYNEQFF. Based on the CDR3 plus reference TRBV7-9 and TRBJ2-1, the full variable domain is DTGVSQNPRHKITKRGQNVTFRCDPISEHNRLYWYRQTLGQGPEFLTYFQNEAQLEKSRLLSDRFSAERPKGSFSTLEIQRTEQGDSAMYLCASTVDVDYNEQFFGPGTRLTVL.

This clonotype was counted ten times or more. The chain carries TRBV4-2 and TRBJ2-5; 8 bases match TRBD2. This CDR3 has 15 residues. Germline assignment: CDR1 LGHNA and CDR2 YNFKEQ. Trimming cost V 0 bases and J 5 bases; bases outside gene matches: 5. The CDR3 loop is CASSQEAGREETQYF. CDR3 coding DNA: TGTGCCAGCAGCCAAGAGGCCGGGAGGGAGGAGACCCAGTACTTC.

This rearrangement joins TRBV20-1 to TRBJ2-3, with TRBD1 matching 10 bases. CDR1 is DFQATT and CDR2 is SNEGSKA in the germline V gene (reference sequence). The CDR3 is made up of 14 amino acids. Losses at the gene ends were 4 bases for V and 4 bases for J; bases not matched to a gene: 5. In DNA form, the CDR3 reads TGCAGTGCTACCGGGACAGGGGCCCCAGATACGCAGTATTTT. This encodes CSATGTGAPDTQYF.

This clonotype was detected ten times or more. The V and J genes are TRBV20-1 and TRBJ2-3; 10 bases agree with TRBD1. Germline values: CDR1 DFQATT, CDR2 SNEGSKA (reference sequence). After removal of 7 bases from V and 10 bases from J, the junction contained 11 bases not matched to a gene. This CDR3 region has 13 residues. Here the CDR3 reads CSGDRGGGVAQYF. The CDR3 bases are TGCAGTGGGGACAGGGGTGGAGGAGTGGCGCAGTATTTT.

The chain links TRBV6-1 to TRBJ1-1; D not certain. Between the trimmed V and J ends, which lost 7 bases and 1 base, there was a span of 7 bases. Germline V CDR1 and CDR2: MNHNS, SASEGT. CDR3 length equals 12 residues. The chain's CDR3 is CASKARNTEAFF. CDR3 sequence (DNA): TGTGCCAGCAAAGCCCGGAACACTGAAGCTTTCTTT.

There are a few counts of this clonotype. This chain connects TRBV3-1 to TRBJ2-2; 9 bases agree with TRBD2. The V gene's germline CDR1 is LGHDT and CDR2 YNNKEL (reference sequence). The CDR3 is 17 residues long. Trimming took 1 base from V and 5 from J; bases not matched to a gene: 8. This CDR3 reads CASSQVGSGRGTGELFF. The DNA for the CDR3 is TGTGCCAGCAGCCAAGTCGGTAGCGGGAGAGGAACCGGGGAGCTGTTTTTT.

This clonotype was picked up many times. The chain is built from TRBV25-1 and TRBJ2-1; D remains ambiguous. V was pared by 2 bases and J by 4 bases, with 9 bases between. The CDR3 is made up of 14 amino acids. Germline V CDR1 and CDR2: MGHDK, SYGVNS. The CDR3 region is CASSEKGGYNEQFF. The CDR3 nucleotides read TGTGCCAGCAGTGAAAAGGGTGGATACAATGAGCAGTTCTTC.

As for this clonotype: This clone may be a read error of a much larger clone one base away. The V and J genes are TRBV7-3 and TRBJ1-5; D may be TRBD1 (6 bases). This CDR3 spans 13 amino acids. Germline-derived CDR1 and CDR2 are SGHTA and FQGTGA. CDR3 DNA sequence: TGTGCCAGCACCTCGGGGGCCAATCAGCCCCGGCATTTT. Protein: CASTSGANQPRHF.